This T cell receptor (beta chain) stems from a study of T cell responses to AZD1222 COVID-19 vaccine. The study's findings and limits: Regions 160-218 and 743-854 held dominance among vaccine-associated CD4 TCRs, which spanned spike. Repertoire sampling was restricted to post-peak T cell response timepoints. Within unmutated variant regions lay the reported targets of nearly half of spike-specific TCRs.

Details on this clone: Its target is unknown.

Sequencing was performed with immunoSEQ multiplex PCR; in TCRdb, only in-frame clones are kept and a portion is missing. Found here are under 200,000 clones, about 92% of them singletons; the top ten hold about 3.5%. CDR3 length: 13 residues. Between the trimmed V and J ends, which lost 5 bases and 4 bases, there was a span of 11 bases. Germline loops: CDR1 MNHEY, CDR2 SVGAGI. This TCR derives from an adult who received the MenACWY meningococcal vaccine as a control. The chain has TRBV6-5 and TRBJ1-1; the D gene is possibly TRBD1 (5 bases). The sample in question was peripheral blood, obtained 28 days after the second dose of the MenACWY control vaccine. The DNA for the CDR3 is TGTGCCAGCAGTCTTAGGGGTCTCACTGAAGCTTTCTTT. Its translation is CASSLRGLTEAFF.